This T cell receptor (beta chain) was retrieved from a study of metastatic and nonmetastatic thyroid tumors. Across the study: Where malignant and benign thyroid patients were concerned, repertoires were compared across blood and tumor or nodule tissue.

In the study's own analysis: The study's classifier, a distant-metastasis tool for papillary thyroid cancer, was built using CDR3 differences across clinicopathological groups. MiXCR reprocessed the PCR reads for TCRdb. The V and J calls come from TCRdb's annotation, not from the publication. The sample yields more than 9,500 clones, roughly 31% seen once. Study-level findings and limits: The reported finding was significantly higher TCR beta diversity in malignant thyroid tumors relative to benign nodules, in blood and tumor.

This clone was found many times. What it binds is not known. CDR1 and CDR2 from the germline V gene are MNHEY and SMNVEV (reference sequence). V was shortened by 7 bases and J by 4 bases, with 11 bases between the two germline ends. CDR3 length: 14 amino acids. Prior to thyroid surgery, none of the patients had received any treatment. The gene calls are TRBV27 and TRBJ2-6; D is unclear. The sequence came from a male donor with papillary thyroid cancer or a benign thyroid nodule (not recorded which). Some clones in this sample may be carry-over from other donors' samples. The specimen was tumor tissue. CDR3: CASNVGRGANVLTF. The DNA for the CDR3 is TGTGCCAGCAATGTAGGTAGGGGGGCCAACGTCCTGACTTTC.